These 7 T cell receptor beta chains were all obtained from the same sample, sequenced in a study of shared clonotypes between healthy human individuals. Repertoires were generated with immunoSEQ multiplex PCR, while TCRdb's copy carries only in-frame clones and drops some. The table has about 2.5 million clones, less than 95% seen once. What was sequenced was naive CD4+ T cells from PBMCs. Subset given: CD45RA+ positively selected. The receptor set was obtained from a young man in good health. Some clones in this sample may be carry-over from other donors' samples.

The chain carries TRBV9 and TRBJ1-2; D not resolved. Trimming stripped 0 bases from V and 5 bases from J, with 14 bases between. Germline V lookup: CDR1 SGDLS, CDR2 YYNGEE. There are 15 residues in the CDR3. The CDR3 DNA is TGTGCCAGCAGCGTAGCTCCCGAAGAGGCGTATGGCTACACCTTC. Its protein is CASSVAPEEAYGYTF. Complete variable domain (other parts from reference TRBV9 and TRBJ1-2): DSGVTQTPKHLITATGQRVTLRCSPRSGDLSVYWYQQSLDQGLQFLIQYYNGEERAKGNILERFSAQQFPDLHSELNLSSLELGDSALYFCASSVAPEEAYGYTFGSGTRLTVV.

Of note for this clone: Other DNA sequences in the same sample also yield this CDR3. This chain uses TRBV6-5 with TRBJ1-2, with 8 bases fitting TRBD1. The CDR3 spans 14 residues. Looked up from germline, CDR1 is MNHEY and CDR2 is SVGAGI. J lost 1 base, V lost 6 bases, and 4 bases had no gene match. The CDR3 nucleotides read TGTGCCAGCAGCCGACAGGGGAGTAACTATGGCTACACCTTC. Protein: CASSRQGSNYGYTF.

The genes are TRBV5-5 and TRBJ1-2, with TRBD1 identical over 12 bases. From germline, CDR1 is SGHKS and CDR2 YYEKEE (reference sequence). V dropped 4 bases and J dropped 6; count of bases not matched to a gene: 7. The CDR3 runs to 15 residues. In DNA form, the CDR3 reads TGTGCCAGCAGCGCCCAAGGGACAGGGGGCGATGGCTACACCTTC. Protein: CASSAQGTGGDGYTF.

The V and J genes are TRBV6-5 and TRBJ1-2, with a tentative D call TRBD1 (5 bases). CDR1 is MNHEY and CDR2 is SVGAGI in the germline V gene. The CDR3 runs 14 residues. V was pared by 5 bases and J by 3 bases, with 13 bases between. CDR3 in DNA: TGTGCCAGCAGTGCCTTTGGGGGTGACTATGGCTACACCTTC. Protein sequence: CASSAFGGDYGYTF.

The chain's CDR3 is CASSQYGYTF. The CDR3, as DNA: TGTGCCAGCAGTCAGTATGGCTACACCTTC. V and J are TRBV28 and TRBJ1-2; no firm D call. Trimming removed 5 bases from V and 5 bases from J, with 3 bases in between. The CDR3 is 10 residues long. The germline V gene encodes CDR1 MDHEN and CDR2 SYDVKM.

The J gene is TRBJ2-7, the V gene TRBV5-7; D not certain. TRBV5-7 is known as an ORF, though its function is uncertain. V dropped 7 bases and J dropped 1 base, with 6 bases sitting between them. The CDR3 consists of 11 residues. The DNA for the CDR3 is TGTGCCAGCTCTGATTCCTACGAGCAGTACTTC. This translates into CASSDSYEQYF.

The chain has TRBV29-1 and TRBJ1-5; maybe TRBD1 (5 bases). Germline assignment: CDR1 SQVTM and CDR2 ANQGSEA. The V and J ends lost 6 bases and 7 bases respectively, with 16 bases between them. The CDR3 is made up of 13 amino acids. The CDR3: CSVQTGGSQPQHF. DNA for the CDR3: TGCAGCGTCCAGACGGGGGGTAGCCAGCCCCAGCATTTT.